Each of the 18 T cell receptor beta chains below was sequenced from the same sample in a study of blood T cell repertoires in COVID-19. This table comes from immunoSEQ multiplex PCR, and its TCRdb copy is limited to in-frame clones, with some not included. The table has approximately 130,000 clones, about 85% seen once; the top ten hold roughly 4%. Specimen: peripheral blood. The source is a human donor in a cohort sampled during active COVID-19.

The chain combines TRBV30 with TRBJ1-1; D gene uncertain. Germline lookup yields CDR1 GTSNPN and CDR2 SVGIG (reference sequence). Trimming removed 1 base from V and 2 bases from J, with 14 bases in between. The CDR3 loop spans 15 amino acids. CDR3 amino acids: CAWSELEEINTEAFF. CDR3 sequence (DNA): TGTGCCTGGAGTGAGCTAGAAGAAATCAACACTGAAGCTTTCTTT. The variable domain in full, with the rest retrieved from reference TRBV30 and TRBJ1-1, is SQTIHQWPATLVQPVGSPLSLECTVEGTSNPNLYWYRQAAGRGLQLLFYSVGIGQISSEVPQNLSASRPQDRQFILSSKKLLLSDSGFYLCAWSELEEINTEAFFGQGTRLTVV.

The chain links TRBV30 to TRBJ1-5; D remains unclear. V was pared by 2 bases and J by 5 bases, with 10 bases between. Germline values: CDR1 GTSNPN, CDR2 SVGIG (reference sequence). CDR3 size: 13 residues. This CDR3 reads CAWSKGLDQPQHF. As DNA, the CDR3 is TGTGCCTGGAGTAAAGGACTTGATCAGCCCCAGCATTTT. The variable domain in full, completed from reference TRBV30 and TRBJ1-5, reads SQTIHQWPATLVQPVGSPLSLECTVEGTSNPNLYWYRQAAGRGLQLLFYSVGIGQISSEVPQNLSASRPQDRQFILSSKKLLLSDSGFYLCAWSKGLDQPQHFGDGTRLSIL.

This chain links TRBV6-2 or TRBV6-3 with TRBJ2-2; 8 nucleotides line up with TRBD1. The CDR3 is 13 residues long. V trimming: 6 bases; J trimming: 7 bases; junction bases outside the gene matches: 4. Germline V gene sequence: CDR1 MNHEY, CDR2 SVGEGT. The DNA for the CDR3 is TGTGCCAGCAGCCTAGGACAGGGCGGGGAGCTGTTTTTT. Protein sequence: CASSLGQGGELFF.

The chain is built from TRBV2 and TRBJ2-1, with D uncertain. From germline, CDR1 is SNHLY and CDR2 FYNNEI. V lost 2 bases to trimming and J lost 6 bases, with 14 bases between them. This CDR3 spans 15 amino acids. The CDR3 reads CASSEMQATANEQFF. CDR3 coding DNA: TGTGCCAGCAGTGAAATGCAAGCTACAGCCAATGAGCAGTTCTTC.

The rearrangement uses TRBV5-4 and TRBJ1-1; TRBD1 aligns across 9 bases. Germline lookup yields CDR1 SGHNT and CDR2 YYREEE (reference sequence). V trimming: 4 bases; J trimming: 6 bases; junction bases outside the gene matches: 13. The CDR3 has 16 amino acids. The CDR3 loop is CASSPGTGWLRAEAFF. CDR3 nucleotide sequence: TGTGCCAGCAGCCCCGGGACAGGGTGGCTTCGGGCTGAAGCTTTCTTT.

The chain has TRBV5-1 and TRBJ2-5; TRBD2 agrees at 15 bases. The V gene's germline CDR1 is SGHRS and CDR2 YFSETQ. Trimming cost V 5 bases and J 5 bases; bases outside gene matches: 4. This CDR3 is built from 15 residues. The CDR3 spells CASSKGTSGRETQYF. The CDR3 DNA reads TGCGCCAGCAGTAAAGGGACTAGCGGGAGGGAGACCCAGTACTTC.

This clone was counted once. Distinct nucleotide sequences in the sample also encode this CDR3. The chain is built from TRBV27 and TRBJ1-4; D uncertain. Trimming shortened V by 6 bases and J by 7 bases, and 9 bases separated the two germline ends. Germline V gene sequence: CDR1 MNHEY, CDR2 SMNVEV (reference sequence). The CDR3 loop spans 12 amino acids. Here the CDR3 reads CASSFTGEKLFF. The CDR3 DNA reads TGTGCCAGCAGCTTCACGGGTGAAAAACTGTTTTTT.

The chain couples TRBV3-1 (or the pseudogene TRBV3-2) to TRBJ2-2; 9 positions agree with TRBD1. The CDR3 sequence is 19 residues long. Germline CDR1 LGHDT, CDR2 YNNKEL (reference sequence). Trimming cost V 2 bases and J 6 bases; bases outside gene matches: 16. CDR3 bases: TGTGCCAGCAGCCAACCTGGGAAACAGGGGGCGATGTCCGCCGGGGAGCTGTTTTTT. It specifies CASSQPGKQGAMSAGELFF.

This clone appeared a single time. V and J are TRBV18 and TRBJ1-2; a possible D gene is TRBD1 (5 bases). Germline-derived CDR1 and CDR2 are KGHSH and LQKENI. The CDR3 length is 15 residues. V was pared by 3 bases and J by 3 bases, with 14 bases between. This chain's CDR3 is CASSPVSATDYGYTF. The CDR3 region has the DNA TGTGCCAGCTCACCCGTTTCAGCGACAGACTATGGCTACACCTTC. The variable domain in full, completed from reference TRBV18 and TRBJ1-2, reads NAGVMQNPRHLVRRRGQEARLRCSPMKGHSHVYWYRQLPEEGLKFMVYLQKENIIDESGMPKERFSAEFPKEGPSILRIQQVVRGDSAAYFCASSPVSATDYGYTFGSGTRLTVV.

This clone showed up just a few times. The chain uses TRBV7-9 and TRBJ2-7; D may be TRBD2 (5 bases). CDR3 length equals 13 residues. Per the germline V gene, CDR1 is SEHNR and CDR2 is FQNEAQ (reference sequence). Trimming stripped 7 bases from V and 6 bases from J, with 16 bases between. The CDR3 coding sequence is TGTGCCAGCAACGCCCTGGGTCGGGGCGAGCAGTACTTC. It is translated as CASNALGRGEQYF.

This rearrangement joins TRBV5-6 to TRBJ1-5, with a tentative D call TRBD1 (5 bases). The CDR3 has 15 residues. Germline values: CDR1 SGHDT, CDR2 YYEEEE. The germline V and J ends were trimmed by 0 bases and 0 bases, with 7 bases remaining between them. The CDR3 spells CASSLGQNSNQPQHF. The CDR3 region has the DNA TGTGCCAGCAGCTTGGGACAGAATAGCAATCAGCCCCAGCATTTT.

This chain connects TRBV14 to TRBJ1-2, with D uncertain. V was pared by 4 bases and J by 4 bases, with 13 bases between. Germline CDR1 and CDR2: SGHDN and FVKESK. There are 14 residues in the CDR3. CDR3 residues: CASSPELAPYGYTF. The CDR3 DNA is TGTGCCAGCAGCCCAGAATTGGCTCCCTATGGCTACACCTTC.

The genes are TRBV2 and TRBJ2-5; perhaps TRBD1 as D (6 bases). Deletions cut 6 bases from V and 2 bases from J, with 10 bases between. This CDR3 region has 13 residues. Germline V gene data show CDR1 as SNHLY and CDR2 as FYNNEI. CDR3: CASRADRQETQYF. The CDR3 DNA reads TGTGCCAGCAGAGCCGACAGGCAAGAGACCCAGTACTTC. Combining the CDR3 with reference TRBV2 and TRBJ2-5 gives the whole variable domain EPEVTQTPSHQVTQMGQEVILRCVPISNHLYFYWYRQILGQKVEFLVSFYNNEISEKSEIFDDQFSVERPDGSNFTLKIRSTKLEDSAMYFCASRADRQETQYFGPGTRLLVL.

For the CDR3, the DNA is TGTGCCAGCAGCCAAGTGCAGGGAGAAAAACTGTTTTTT. Translated, it gives CASSQVQGEKLFF. The chain is built from TRBV5-4 and TRBJ1-4; maybe TRBD1 (5 bases). CDR3 length: 13 amino acids. V dropped 4 bases and J dropped 8 bases, with 12 bases sitting between them. Germline CDR1 and CDR2: SGHNT and YYREEE (reference sequence).

In this sample, this clone turned up a few times. The chain uses TRBV5-1 and TRBJ2-2, with D possibly being TRBD2 (7 bases). Germline V gene sequence: CDR1 SGHRS, CDR2 YFSETQ. CDR3 length equals 14 residues. V lost 2 bases to trimming and J lost 5 bases, with 10 bases between them. In DNA, the CDR3 is TGCGCCAGCAGCTTCGGGGGGCGGACCGGGGAGCTGTTTTTT. Translating it yields CASSFGGRTGELFF.

The CDR3 sequence is CSASSSGYEQYV. In nucleotides, the CDR3 is TGCAGTGCTAGTTCTAGCGGATACGAGCAGTACGTC. The rearrangement links TRBV20-1 to TRBJ2-7, with 7 positions matching TRBD2. The J segment lost 4 bases and the V segment lost 3 bases, leaving 3 bases of the junction unmatched. This CDR3 spans 12 amino acids. The germline V gene has CDR1 DFQATT and CDR2 SNEGSKA (reference sequence).

This chain uses TRBV6-5 with TRBJ2-7, with TRBD1 identical over 7 bases. The V gene end was trimmed by 4 bases and the J gene end by 2 bases; junction bases not matched to a gene: 2. Germline CDR1 and CDR2: MNHEY and SVGAGI. The CDR3 covers 13 residues. For the CDR3, the DNA is TGTGCCAGCAGTTTAACAGGGGCCTACGAGCAGTACTTC. Its translation: CASSLTGAYEQYF.

The rearrangement uses TRBV10-3 and TRBJ2-5; weak D call: TRBD1 (5 bases). Trimming removed 7 bases from V and 2 bases from J, with 14 bases in between. The CDR3 runs 14 residues. Looked up from germline, CDR1 is ENHRY and CDR2 is SYGVKD. The CDR3 spells CAITQGQGQETQYF. The CDR3 DNA sequence: TGTGCCATCACCCAAGGACAAGGTCAAGAGACCCAGTACTTC.